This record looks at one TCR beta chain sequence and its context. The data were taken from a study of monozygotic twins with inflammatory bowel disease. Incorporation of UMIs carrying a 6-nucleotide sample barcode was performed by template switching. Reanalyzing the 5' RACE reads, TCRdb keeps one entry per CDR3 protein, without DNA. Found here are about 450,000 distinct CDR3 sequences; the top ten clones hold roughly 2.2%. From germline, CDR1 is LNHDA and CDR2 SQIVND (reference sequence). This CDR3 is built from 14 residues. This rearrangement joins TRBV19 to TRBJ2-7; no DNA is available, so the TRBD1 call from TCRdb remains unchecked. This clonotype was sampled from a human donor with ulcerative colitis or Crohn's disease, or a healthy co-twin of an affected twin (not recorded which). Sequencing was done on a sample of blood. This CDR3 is CASSTNRGPYEQYF.